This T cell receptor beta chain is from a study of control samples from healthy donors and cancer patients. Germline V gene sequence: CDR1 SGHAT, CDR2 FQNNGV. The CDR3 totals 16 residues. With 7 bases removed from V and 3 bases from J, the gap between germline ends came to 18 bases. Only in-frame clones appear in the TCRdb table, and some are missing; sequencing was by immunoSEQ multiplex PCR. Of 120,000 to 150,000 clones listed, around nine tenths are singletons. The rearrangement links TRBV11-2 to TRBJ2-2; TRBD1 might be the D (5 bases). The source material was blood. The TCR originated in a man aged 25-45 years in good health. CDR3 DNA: TGTGCCAGCAACAAATGGGGCTCTGGTTACACCGGGGAGCTGTTTTTT. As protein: CASNKWGSGYTGELFF.